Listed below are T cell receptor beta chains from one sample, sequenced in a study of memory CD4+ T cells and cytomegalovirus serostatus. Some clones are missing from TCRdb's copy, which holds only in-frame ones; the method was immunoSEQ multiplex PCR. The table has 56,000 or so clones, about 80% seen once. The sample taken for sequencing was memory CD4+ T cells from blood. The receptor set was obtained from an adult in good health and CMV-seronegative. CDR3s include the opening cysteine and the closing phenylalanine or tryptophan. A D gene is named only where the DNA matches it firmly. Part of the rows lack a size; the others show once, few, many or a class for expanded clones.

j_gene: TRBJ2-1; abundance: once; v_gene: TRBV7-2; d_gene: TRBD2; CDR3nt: TGTGCCAGCAGCTTAGCACGGACTAGCGGGAGGGAAGAGCAGTTCTTC; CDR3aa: CASSLARTSGREEQFF
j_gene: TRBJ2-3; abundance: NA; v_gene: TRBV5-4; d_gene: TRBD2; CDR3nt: TGTGCCAGCAGCAGGGAGCGGGGGAGCACAGATACGCAGTATTTT; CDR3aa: CASSRERGSTDTQYF
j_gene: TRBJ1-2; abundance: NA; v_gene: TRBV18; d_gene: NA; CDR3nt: TGTGCCAGCTCAGCAGTCGGACAGTCCTATGGCTACACCTTC; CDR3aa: CASSAVGQSYGYTF
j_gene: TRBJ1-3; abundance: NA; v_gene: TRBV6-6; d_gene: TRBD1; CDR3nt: TGTGCCTGTCGTCAGGGGGCTTCTGGAAACACCATATATTTT; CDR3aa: CACRQGASGNTIYF
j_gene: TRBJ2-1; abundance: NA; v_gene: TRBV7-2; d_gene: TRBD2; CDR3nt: TGTGCCAGCAGTCGGCTGCCCGGGGGGAGCTCCTACAATGAGCAGTTCTTC; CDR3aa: CASSRLPGGSSYNEQFF
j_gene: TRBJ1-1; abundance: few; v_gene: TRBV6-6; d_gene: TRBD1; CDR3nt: TGTGCCAGCACCGACAGGGGAATGAACACTGAAGCTTTCTTT; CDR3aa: CASTDRGMNTEAFF
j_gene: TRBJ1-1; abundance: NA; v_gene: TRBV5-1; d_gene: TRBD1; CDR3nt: TGCGCCAGCAGCGGGGACAGGACCTCCCCATTGGAAGCTTTCTTT; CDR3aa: CASSGDRTSPLEAFF
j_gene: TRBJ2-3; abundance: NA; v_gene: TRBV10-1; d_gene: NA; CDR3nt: TGCGCCAGCAGTCGAAGAGCCCAAGATACGCAGTATTTT; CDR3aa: CASSRRAQDTQYF
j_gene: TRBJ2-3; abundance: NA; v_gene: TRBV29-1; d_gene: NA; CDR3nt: TGCAGCGTTGACGAGGGGACAGATACGCAGTATTTT; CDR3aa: CSVDEGTDTQYF
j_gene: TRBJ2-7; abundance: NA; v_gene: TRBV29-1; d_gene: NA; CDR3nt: TGCAGCGTTGAAACAGATGCCGGGGTCGAGCAGTACTTC; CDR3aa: CSVETDAGVEQYF
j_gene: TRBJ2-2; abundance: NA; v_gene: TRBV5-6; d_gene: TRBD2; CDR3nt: TGTGCCAGCAGCTCCGTACTAGCGGGTCCCACCGGGGAGCTGTTTTTT; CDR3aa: CASSSVLAGPTGELFF
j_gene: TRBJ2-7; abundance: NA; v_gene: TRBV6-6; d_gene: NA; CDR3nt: TGTGCCAGCAGTTACCGCGGGAACGAGCAGTACTTC; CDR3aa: CASSYRGNEQYF
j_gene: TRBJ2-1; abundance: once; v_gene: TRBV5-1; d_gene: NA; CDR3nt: TGCGCCAGCAGCTTCCAGGGCAGGTATGAGCAGTTCTTC; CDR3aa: CASSFQGRYEQFF
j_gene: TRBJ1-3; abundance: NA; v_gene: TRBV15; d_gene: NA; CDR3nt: TGTGCCACCAGCAGAGATCTTGGCTCTGGAAACACCATATATTTT; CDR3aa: CATSRDLGSGNTIYF
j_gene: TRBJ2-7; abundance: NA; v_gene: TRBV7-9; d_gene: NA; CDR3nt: TGTGCCAGCAGACAGGGAAGGTCCTACGAGCAGTACTTC; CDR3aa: CASRQGRSYEQYF
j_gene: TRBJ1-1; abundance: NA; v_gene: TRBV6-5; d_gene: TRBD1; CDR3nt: TGTGCCAGCAGCGGTTGGGGACAGGGCGGCACTGAAGCTTTCTTT; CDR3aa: CASSGWGQGGTEAFF
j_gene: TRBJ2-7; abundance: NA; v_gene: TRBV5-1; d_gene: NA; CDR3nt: TGCGCCAGCAGCTTGTCGGGGAGGGGGGACGGCGAGCAGTACTTC; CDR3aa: CASSLSGRGDGEQYF
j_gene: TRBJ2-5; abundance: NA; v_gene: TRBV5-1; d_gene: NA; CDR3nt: TGCGCCAGCAGCTCCAAACAGGGGACTGGAGAGACCCAGTACTTC; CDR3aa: CASSSKQGTGETQYF
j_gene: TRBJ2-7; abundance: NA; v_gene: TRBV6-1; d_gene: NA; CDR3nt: TGTGCCAGCAGTTTCTTCCGGGATCCCTACGAGCAGTACTTC; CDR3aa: CASSFFRDPYEQYF
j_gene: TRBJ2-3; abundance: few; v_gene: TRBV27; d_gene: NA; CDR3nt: TGTGCCAGCAGTCGAAGGGGACTCGACACAGATACGCAGTATTTT; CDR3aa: CASSRRGLDTDTQYF
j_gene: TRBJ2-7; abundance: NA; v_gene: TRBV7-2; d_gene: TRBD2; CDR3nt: TGTGCCAGCAGCTTAGCGGCTAGCGGGAGGGTTAGCGAGCAGTACTTC; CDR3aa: CASSLAASGRVSEQYF
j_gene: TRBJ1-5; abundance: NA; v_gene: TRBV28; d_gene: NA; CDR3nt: TGTGCCAGCAGTTTAGGAGGGAGCGAGGCTAAGCCCCAGCATTTT; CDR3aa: CASSLGGSEAKPQHF
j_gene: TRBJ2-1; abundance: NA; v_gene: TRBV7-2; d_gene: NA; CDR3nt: TGTGCCAGCAGCCCTGACAGGCAATTCAATGAGCAGTTCTTC; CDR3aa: CASSPDRQFNEQFF
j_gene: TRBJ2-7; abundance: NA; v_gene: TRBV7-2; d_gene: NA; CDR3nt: TGTGCCAGCAGCTTAGCCCTCGAGCAGTACTTC; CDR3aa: CASSLALEQYF
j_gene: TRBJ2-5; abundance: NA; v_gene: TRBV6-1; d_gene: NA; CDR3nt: TGTGCCAGCAGCCTACAGATCCGGCAAGAGACCCAGTACTTC; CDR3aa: CASSLQIRQETQYF
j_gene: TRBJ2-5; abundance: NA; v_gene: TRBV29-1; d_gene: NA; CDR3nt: TGCAGCGTAGGACCTAGGGCGAGTAACCAGTACTTC; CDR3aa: CSVGPRASNQYF
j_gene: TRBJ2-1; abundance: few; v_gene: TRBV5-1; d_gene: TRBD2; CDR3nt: TGCGCCAGCAGCTTGGGCGGGGGGACCAATGAGCAGTTCTTC; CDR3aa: CASSLGGGTNEQFF
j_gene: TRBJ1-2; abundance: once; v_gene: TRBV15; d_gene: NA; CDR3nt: TGTGCCACCAGCAGAGAAAGGGAAGCCCCCTATGGCTACACCTTC; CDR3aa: CATSREREAPYGYTF
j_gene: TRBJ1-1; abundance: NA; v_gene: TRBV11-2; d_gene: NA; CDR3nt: TGTGCCAGCAGCTTAGGGGCTCTGGGGAACACTGAAGCTTTCTTT; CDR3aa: CASSLGALGNTEAFF
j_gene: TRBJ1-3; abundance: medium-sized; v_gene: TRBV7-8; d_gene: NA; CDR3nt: TGTGCCAGCAGCAGAACCGGGAACACCAGGCTTGTTGACACCATATATTTT; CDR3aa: CASSRTGNTRLVDTIYF